This T cell receptor beta chain is drawn from a study of vaccination and CD4 T cells after COVID-19. Sequencing of the DNA from cultured CD4+ T cells was carried out with the Oncomine TCR Beta short-read assay. Each CDR3 protein is one row after TCRdb ran MiXCR on the PCR reads. Of thousands of distinct CDR3 sequences listed, 25% to 30% are singletons. Treatment indicated: approximately 9-day PBMC culture with coronavirus spike peptide pools or control peptides (ViraFEST assay). Researchers collected the unexposed donor's CD4+ T cells before the COVID-19 pandemic (2011-2018). Cells permitting, SARS-CoV-2 S/N and four cold-coronavirus spikes were tested on unexposed-donor CD4+ T cells. On this clonotype itself: What it binds is unknown.

Study-wide results and caveats: Reactive clonotype counts went from median roughly 19 after infection to 35 to 40 after vaccination, nonsignificantly.

The TCR sequence derives from a human donor in good health. Material: CD4+ T cells from blood, cultured in vitro.

The CDR3 DNA reads TGTGCCAGCACCGGGCCAAGGGGGATGAACACTGAAGCTTTCTTT. Translation: CASTGPRGMNTEAFF. The chain uses TRBV25-1 and TRBJ1-1, with D perhaps TRBD1 (6 bases). The germline V and J ends were trimmed by 7 bases and 0 bases, with 15 bases remaining between them. The CDR3 loop spans 15 amino acids. Per germline, CDR1 MGHDK and CDR2 SYGVNS.